Listed below are T cell receptor beta chains from one sample, sequenced in a study of T cell clones after liver transplantation. Generated by immunoSEQ multiplex PCR, the TCRdb table keeps only in-frame clones and is missing some. The top ten clones hold more than 2% of a sample with some 80,000 clones, around 84% of them seen once. The input for sequencing was CD4+ T cells from blood, taken about 50 months after liver transplant. Receptors were obtained from a human patient who received a liver transplant. Among the T cells, some may be from the graft donor. Each CDR3 is given with its conserved first and last residue. D genes are given only for firm matches. For some rows the clone size is stated as once, few or many, or as a class when expanded; others skip it.

clone size: -
CDR3 length: 13
D gene: -
J gene: TRBJ2-2
V gene: TRBV11-1
CDR3 protein: CASSLGTAGELFF
CDR3 DNA: TGTGCCAGCAGCTTAGGGACTGCCGGGGAGCTGTTTTTT

clone size: -
CDR3 length: 13
D gene: -
J gene: TRBJ1-1
V gene: TRBV7-2
CDR3 protein: CASSVQGYAEAFF
CDR3 DNA: TGTGCCAGCAGCGTCCAGGGGTATGCCGAAGCTTTCTTT

clone size: -
CDR3 length: 14
D gene: TRBD1
J gene: TRBJ1-1
V gene: TRBV5-1
CDR3 protein: CASSFGTANTEAFF
CDR3 DNA: TGCGCCAGCAGCTTCGGGACAGCGAACACTGAAGCTTTCTTT

clone size: -
CDR3 length: 15
D gene: -
J gene: TRBJ2-3
V gene: TRBV2
CDR3 protein: CASSELTGPTDTQYF
CDR3 DNA: TGTGCCAGCAGTGAACTGACGGGTCCCACAGATACGCAGTATTTT

clone size: -
CDR3 length: 17
D gene: TRBD2
J gene: TRBJ2-5
V gene: TRBV5-4
CDR3 protein: CASTPTSGTTDGETQYF
CDR3 DNA: TGTGCCAGCACACCGACTAGCGGGACGACCGACGGGGAGACCCAGTACTTC

clone size: -
CDR3 length: 14
D gene: TRBD1
J gene: TRBJ1-4
V gene: TRBV6-5
CDR3 protein: CASSSGTEREKLFF
CDR3 DNA: TGTGCCAGCAGTTCCGGGACAGAACGGGAAAAACTGTTTTTT

clone size: -
CDR3 length: 13
D gene: -
J gene: TRBJ2-3
V gene: TRBV28
CDR3 protein: CASKDGTTDTQYF
CDR3 DNA: TGTGCCAGCAAAGACGGAACCACAGATACGCAGTATTTT

clone size: -
CDR3 length: 14
D gene: -
J gene: TRBJ1-1
V gene: TRBV5-1
CDR3 protein: CASSLEQGRTEAFF
CDR3 DNA: TGCGCCAGCAGCTTGGAACAGGGTAGGACTGAAGCTTTCTTT

clone size: -
CDR3 length: 17
D gene: TRBD1
J gene: TRBJ1-2
V gene: TRBV5-5
CDR3 protein: CASSHPTGTGGFSGYTF
CDR3 DNA: TGTGCCAGCAGCCACCCGACCGGGACAGGGGGCTTTTCTGGCTACACCTTC

clone size: -
CDR3 length: 12
D gene: -
J gene: TRBJ1-5
V gene: TRBV6-1
CDR3 protein: CASSEGFQPQHF
CDR3 DNA: TGTGCCAGCAGTGAGGGGTTTCAGCCCCAGCATTTT

clone size: -
CDR3 length: 13
D gene: -
J gene: TRBJ1-4
V gene: TRBV5-4
CDR3 protein: CAAPRGGGEKLFF
CDR3 DNA: TGTGCCGCACCCCGCGGAGGCGGGGAAAAACTGTTTTTT

clone size: -
CDR3 length: 11
D gene: -
J gene: TRBJ2-1
V gene: TRBV20-1
CDR3 protein: CSAGTRGEQFF
CDR3 DNA: TGCAGTGCTGGGACCCGCGGAGAGCAGTTCTTC

clone size: once
CDR3 length: 12
D gene: -
J gene: TRBJ2-5
V gene: TRBV2
CDR3 protein: CASRGGGETQYF
CDR3 DNA: TGTGCCAGCAGGGGGGGTGGGGAGACCCAGTACTTC

clone size: -
CDR3 length: 14
D gene: -
J gene: TRBJ2-6
V gene: TRBV28
CDR3 protein: CAIDGPAGANVLTF
CDR3 DNA: TGTGCCATCGACGGGCCCGCTGGGGCCAACGTCCTGACTTTC

clone size: once
CDR3 length: 16
D gene: TRBD1
J gene: TRBJ1-6
V gene: TRBV4-3
CDR3 protein: CASSRLQGTGNSPLHF
CDR3 DNA: TGCGCCAGCAGCCGCTTACAGGGGACGGGAAATTCACCCCTCCACTTT

clone size: -
CDR3 length: 14
D gene: -
J gene: TRBJ2-3
V gene: TRBV5-5
CDR3 protein: CASSTGLPTDTQYF
CDR3 DNA: TGTGCCAGCAGCACGGGACTTCCCACAGATACGCAGTATTTT

clone size: -
CDR3 length: 14
D gene: TRBD1
J gene: TRBJ2-7
V gene: TRBV28
CDR3 protein: CASKTGTGIYEPYF
CDR3 DNA: TGTGCCAGTAAAACCGGGACAGGGATCTACGAGCCGTACTTC

clone size: -
CDR3 length: 15
D gene: -
J gene: TRBJ2-1
V gene: TRBV10-1
CDR3 protein: CASSEKTGTYNEQFF
CDR3 DNA: TGCGCCAGCAGTGAGAAGACAGGTACCTACAATGAGCAGTTCTTC

clone size: -
CDR3 length: 15
D gene: -
J gene: TRBJ1-2
V gene: TRBV7-2
CDR3 protein: CASSLGTVRGYGYTF
CDR3 DNA: TGTGCCAGCAGCTTAGGAACGGTTCGGGGCTATGGCTACACCTTC

clone size: -
CDR3 length: 17
D gene: TRBD2
J gene: TRBJ2-3
V gene: TRBV25-1
CDR3 protein: CASSEALAGGRTDTQYF
CDR3 DNA: TGTGCCAGCAGTGAAGCACTAGCGGGAGGGCGGACAGATACGCAGTATTTT

clone size: once
CDR3 length: 15
D gene: TRBD1
J gene: TRBJ2-5
V gene: TRBV9
CDR3 protein: CASSGGTGNQETQYF
CDR3 DNA: TGTGCCAGCAGCGGAGGGACAGGGAACCAAGAGACCCAGTACTTC

clone size: -
CDR3 length: 12
D gene: -
J gene: TRBJ1-3
V gene: TRBV30
CDR3 protein: CAWSEGGNTIYF
CDR3 DNA: TGTGCCTGGAGTGAAGGAGGAAACACCATATATTTT

clone size: -
CDR3 length: 13
D gene: -
J gene: TRBJ1-5
V gene: TRBV5-5
CDR3 protein: CASSLFSNQPQHF
CDR3 DNA: TGTGCCAGCAGCTTGTTCAGCAATCAGCCCCAGCATTTT

clone size: -
CDR3 length: 13
D gene: -
J gene: TRBJ1-4
V gene: TRBV28
CDR3 protein: CASIRTVNEKLFF
CDR3 DNA: TGTGCCAGCATCAGGACAGTTAATGAAAAACTGTTTTTT

clone size: -
CDR3 length: 14
D gene: TRBD1
J gene: TRBJ1-2
V gene: TRBV12-5
CDR3 protein: CASGLGQGEFGYTF
CDR3 DNA: TGTGCTAGTGGCCTAGGACAGGGTGAATTCGGCTACACCTTC

clone size: -
CDR3 length: 14
D gene: -
J gene: TRBJ1-2
V gene: TRBV9
CDR3 protein: CASSVGQGNYGYTF
CDR3 DNA: TGTGCCAGCAGCGTAGGGCAGGGGAACTATGGCTACACCTTC

clone size: -
CDR3 length: 19
D gene: -
J gene: TRBJ2-7
V gene: TRBV4-3
CDR3 protein: CASSQDQVTPGGFSYEQYF
CDR3 DNA: TGCGCCAGCAGCCAAGATCAGGTCACCCCTGGGGGGTTCTCCTACGAGCAGTACTTC

clone size: -
CDR3 length: 16
D gene: -
J gene: TRBJ2-3
V gene: TRBV14
CDR3 protein: CASSQEVPWGTDTQYF
CDR3 DNA: TGTGCCAGCAGCCAAGAGGTCCCCTGGGGCACAGATACGCAGTATTTT

clone size: -
CDR3 length: 12
D gene: -
J gene: TRBJ2-2
V gene: TRBV11-2
CDR3 protein: CASSLNTGELFF
CDR3 DNA: TGTGCCAGCAGCTTAAATACCGGGGAGCTGTTTTTT

clone size: -
CDR3 length: 14
D gene: -
J gene: TRBJ2-3
V gene: TRBV30
CDR3 protein: CAWILPPYTDTQYF
CDR3 DNA: TGTGCCTGGATCCTCCCCCCCTACACAGATACGCAGTATTTT

clone size: -
CDR3 length: 12
D gene: -
J gene: TRBJ1-4
V gene: TRBV6-1
CDR3 protein: CASTHKNEKLFF
CDR3 DNA: TGTGCCAGCACACATAAGAATGAAAAACTGTTTTTT

clone size: -
CDR3 length: 14
D gene: TRBD1
J gene: TRBJ2-3
V gene: TRBV6-5
CDR3 protein: CASSPTGGTDTQYF
CDR3 DNA: TGTGCCAGCAGTCCGACAGGGGGCACAGATACGCAGTATTTT

clone size: -
CDR3 length: 16
D gene: -
J gene: TRBJ1-2
V gene: TRBV19
CDR3 protein: CASSLPEGRRNYGYTF
CDR3 DNA: TGTGCCAGTAGTCTACCCGAGGGGAGGAGGAACTATGGCTACACCTTC

clone size: -
CDR3 length: 14
D gene: -
J gene: TRBJ2-1
V gene: TRBV2
CDR3 protein: CASKKGEGYNEQFF
CDR3 DNA: TGTGCCAGCAAGAAGGGGGAGGGATACAATGAGCAGTTCTTC

clone size: -
CDR3 length: 15
D gene: -
J gene: TRBJ2-2
V gene: TRBV6-1
CDR3 protein: CASSEVRQGTGELFF
CDR3 DNA: TGTGCCAGCAGTGAAGTAAGGCAGGGAACCGGGGAGCTGTTTTTT

clone size: -
CDR3 length: 15
D gene: -
J gene: TRBJ1-5
V gene: TRBV2
CDR3 protein: CASTRGGGPNQPQHF
CDR3 DNA: TGTGCCAGCACCAGGGGAGGGGGGCCCAATCAGCCCCAGCATTTT

clone size: -
CDR3 length: 15
D gene: TRBD1
J gene: TRBJ1-2
V gene: TRBV6-4
CDR3 protein: CASSAQGGGNYGYTF
CDR3 DNA: TGTGCCAGCAGTGCTCAGGGGGGGGGAAACTATGGCTACACCTTC

clone size: -
CDR3 length: 13
D gene: TRBD1
J gene: TRBJ2-3
V gene: TRBV28
CDR3 protein: CASTTWTGDTQYF
CDR3 DNA: TGTGCCAGCACCACCTGGACAGGGGATACGCAGTATTTT

clone size: -
CDR3 length: 17
D gene: -
J gene: TRBJ2-7
V gene: TRBV6-1
CDR3 protein: CASSEALAWTQGREQYF
CDR3 DNA: TGTGCCAGCAGTGAAGCTTTAGCGTGGACTCAGGGTAGAGAGCAGTACTTC

clone size: -
CDR3 length: 15
D gene: TRBD2
J gene: TRBJ2-5
V gene: TRBV10-3
CDR3 protein: CAISDLAGGRETQYF
CDR3 DNA: TGTGCCATCAGCGACTTAGCGGGGGGCCGGGAGACCCAGTACTTC

clone size: -
CDR3 length: 13
D gene: -
J gene: TRBJ2-1
V gene: TRBV5-4
CDR3 protein: CASSSGPNNEQFF
CDR3 DNA: TGTGCCAGCAGTTCCGGGCCAAACAATGAGCAGTTCTTC

clone size: -
CDR3 length: 15
D gene: TRBD1
J gene: TRBJ2-2
V gene: TRBV7-2
CDR3 protein: CASSSWDRYTGELFF
CDR3 DNA: TGTGCCAGCAGCTCGTGGGACAGATACACCGGGGAGCTGTTTTTT

clone size: once
CDR3 length: 17
D gene: TRBD2
J gene: TRBJ2-3
V gene: TRBV10-3
CDR3 protein: CAISPGVVAGSTDTQYF
CDR3 DNA: TGTGCCATCAGCCCTGGGGTGGTAGCGGGAAGCACAGATACGCAGTATTTT

clone size: -
CDR3 length: 15
D gene: TRBD2
J gene: TRBJ2-5
V gene: TRBV10-3
CDR3 protein: CAISPGTTNQETQYF
CDR3 DNA: TGTGCCATCAGCCCTGGGACTACCAACCAAGAGACCCAGTACTTC

clone size: -
CDR3 length: 15
D gene: -
J gene: TRBJ2-2
V gene: TRBV7-2
CDR3 protein: CASRSGSRNTGELFF
CDR3 DNA: TGTGCCAGCAGATCGGGATCCAGGAACACCGGGGAGCTGTTTTTT

clone size: -
CDR3 length: 13
D gene: -
J gene: TRBJ2-1
V gene: TRBV18
CDR3 protein: CASLTRLHNEQFF
CDR3 DNA: TGTGCCAGCCTCACCCGGCTGCACAATGAGCAGTTCTTC

clone size: -
CDR3 length: 15
D gene: TRBD1
J gene: TRBJ2-3
V gene: TRBV19
CDR3 protein: CASSRPGQTRHEQYF
CDR3 DNA: TGTGCCAGTAGCAGGCCGGGACAGACTCGACACGAACAGTATTTT

clone size: -
CDR3 length: 16
D gene: -
J gene: TRBJ2-1
V gene: TRBV5-1
CDR3 protein: CASSLGTLSSYNEQFF
CDR3 DNA: TGCGCCAGCAGCTTGGGTACTCTGAGCTCCTACAATGAGCAGTTCTTC

clone size: -
CDR3 length: 14
D gene: -
J gene: TRBJ1-4
V gene: TRBV18
CDR3 protein: CASSPSLSREKLFF
CDR3 DNA: TGTGCCAGCTCACCATCCCTTAGTAGGGAAAAACTGTTTTTT

clone size: -
CDR3 length: 14
D gene: TRBD2
J gene: TRBJ2-7
V gene: TRBV19
CDR3 protein: CASSIGGRGYEQYF
CDR3 DNA: TGTGCCAGTAGTATAGGTGGGAGGGGCTACGAGCAGTACTTC

clone size: -
CDR3 length: 12
D gene: TRBD1
J gene: TRBJ1-1
V gene: TRBV6-6
CDR3 protein: CASRQGAREAFF
CDR3 DNA: TGTGCCAGCAGACAGGGGGCGAGAGAAGCTTTCTTT

clone size: -
CDR3 length: 15
D gene: TRBD2
J gene: TRBJ2-7
V gene: TRBV11-2
CDR3 protein: CASSANSGGPSEQYF
CDR3 DNA: TGTGCCAGCAGCGCCAATAGCGGGGGGCCCTCGGAGCAGTACTTC

clone size: -
CDR3 length: 13
D gene: TRBD1
J gene: TRBJ1-2
V gene: TRBV6-5
CDR3 protein: CASSRTGDYGYTF
CDR3 DNA: TGTGCCAGCAGCAGGACAGGGGACTATGGCTACACCTTC